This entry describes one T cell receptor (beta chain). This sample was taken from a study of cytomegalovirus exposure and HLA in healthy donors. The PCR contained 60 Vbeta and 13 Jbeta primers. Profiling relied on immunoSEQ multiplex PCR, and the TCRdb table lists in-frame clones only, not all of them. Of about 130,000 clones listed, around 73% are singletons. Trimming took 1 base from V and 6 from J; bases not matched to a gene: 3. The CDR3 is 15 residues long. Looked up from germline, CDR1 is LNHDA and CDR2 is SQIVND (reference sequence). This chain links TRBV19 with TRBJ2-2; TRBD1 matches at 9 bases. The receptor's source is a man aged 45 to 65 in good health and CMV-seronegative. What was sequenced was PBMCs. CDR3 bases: TGTGCCAGTAGTATAGGTCGGACAGGGGCCGGGGAGCTGTTTTTT. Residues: CASSIGRTGAGELFF.